Given below is one T cell receptor beta chain in context. The table lists this clonotype with a few counts. The target of this receptor is not known. No quality values exist for individual bases; no much larger clone is one base distant. The data stem from a study of response to subunit inactivated influenza vaccine listed by TCRdb under 2018. Study-wide context: Deep quantitative T cell receptor repertoire profiling was used in the study to track responses to a trivalent subunit inactivated influenza vaccine. Summary of the overall study and its limitations: It was suggested by the authors that each seasonal influenza vaccination may recruit only a limited number of new T cells.

Receptors were amplified or captured by RT-PCR. The instrument was an Illumina HiSeq 2500. The public sequencing data were trimmed at Q25 with fastp and processed into clonotypes with MiXCR by TCRdb, which kept only in-frame beta chains. Each CDR3 protein appears once, grouped with its most common genes and DNA. A total of 500,000 to 700,000 distinct CDR3 sequences appear in this sample, roughly 23% of them only once. Together, the top ten hold 2.5% to 3.5% of the sample. Including cysteine and phenylalanine, the CDR3 has 16 amino acids. The only DNA kept is the CDR3, 48 bases in frame from the first base. CDR1 and CDR2 were assigned from the germline V gene as MNHEY and SVGEGT. Relative to germline, V is 5 bases shorter and J is 4 bases shorter, with 17 bases between their ends. This sample was shared with a second study, whose subject was T cells expressing NK-cell markers. From that second study: TCR beta cDNA libraries were made by 5'RACE template switching that added a universal primer site and unique molecular identifiers. Eight donors provided sorted CD3+CD56+NKG2C+, CD3+CD56+NKG2C- and CD3+CD56-NKG2C+ T-cell subsets, whose TCR beta-chain repertoires were profiled. Among the eight sequenced donors, seven were HCMV-seropositive and one was HCMV-seronegative. In several experiments an anti-gammadeltaTCR antibody was added to restrict sorting to alphabetaTCR-expressing T cells. In six donors, the dominant CD3+CD56+NKG2C+ clonotypes were among the top 10 CD8+ clonotypes and accounted for roughly 1.0-8% of CD8+ T cells. Those dominant clonotypes were again the most abundant among CD3+CD56-NKG2C+ cells in a few donors, at about 25-65%. It remained unclear whether the expanded NKG2C-expressing T cell clones were specific for HCMV antigens. Randomly selected healthy volunteers, three men and five women, were used as the eight sequenced donors. To determine HCMV serostatus, a commercial ELISA kit was used to detect HCMV-specific IgG in serum. Peripheral blood mononuclear cells were isolated from blood by Ficoll density gradient centrifugation. Magnetic immunoseparation with Miltenyi isolation kits was used to isolate CD4+ and CD8+ T cells from PBMC. Synthesis of cDNA was primed from the TCR beta constant segment and was followed by two consecutive PCR amplification steps. Libraries were sequenced as 2 x 150 bp reads on Illumina HiSeq 2000/2500, MiSeq or NextSeq. MIGEC was used to demultiplex reads and group the reads by UMI, and MiTCR was used to assemble and quantify clonotypes. To remove erroneous sequences, TCR cDNA sequences were retained only when supported by two or more reads. The tcR package was used for downstream repertoire analysis, with clonotypes matched between fractions based on CDR3 nucleotide sequence plus V segment. VDJmatch was used to annotate antigen specificity against VDJdb, with one amino acid substitution in CDR3 permitted.

Source: CD4+ T cells sorted from PBMCs, taken 11 to 12 days after vaccination. The chain is encoded by TRBV6-2 or TRBV6-3 joined to TRBJ1-4, with TRBD1 as a weak D call on 5 bases. This clonotype was sampled from a man aged 45 to 65 who received an inactivated influenza vaccine. Donor details come from another sample of the same person, matched by shared clones. The DNA sequence is given as TGTGCCAGCAGTAGAAGAGAGGGGACGGTTAATGAAAAACTGTTTTTT. Its product reads: CASSRREGTVNEKLFF.